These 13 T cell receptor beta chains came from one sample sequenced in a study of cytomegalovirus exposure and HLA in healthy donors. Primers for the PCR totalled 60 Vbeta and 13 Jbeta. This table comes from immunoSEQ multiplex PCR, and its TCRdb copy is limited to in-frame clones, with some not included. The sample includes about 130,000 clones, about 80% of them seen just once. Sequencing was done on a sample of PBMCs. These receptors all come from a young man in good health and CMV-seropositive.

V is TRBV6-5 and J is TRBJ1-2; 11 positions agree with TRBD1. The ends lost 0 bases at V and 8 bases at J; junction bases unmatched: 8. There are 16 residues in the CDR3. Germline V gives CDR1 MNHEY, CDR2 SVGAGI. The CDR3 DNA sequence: TGTGCCAGCAGTTACTCGAGGGACAGGGGGGCTCGAGGCTACACCTTC. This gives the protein CASSYSRDRGARGYTF.

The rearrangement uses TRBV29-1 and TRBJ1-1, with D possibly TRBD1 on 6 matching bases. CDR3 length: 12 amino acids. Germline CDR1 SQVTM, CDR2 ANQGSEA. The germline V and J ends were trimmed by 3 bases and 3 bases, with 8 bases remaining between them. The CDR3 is CSVDKGDTEAFF. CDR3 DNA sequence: TGCAGCGTTGATAAGGGGGACACTGAAGCTTTCTTT.

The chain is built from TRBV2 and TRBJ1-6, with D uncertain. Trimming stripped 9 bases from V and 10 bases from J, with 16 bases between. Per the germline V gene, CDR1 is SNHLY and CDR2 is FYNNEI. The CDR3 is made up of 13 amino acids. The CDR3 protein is CASLDWEVSPLHF. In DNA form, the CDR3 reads TGTGCCAGTCTGGACTGGGAAGTCTCACCCCTCCACTTT.

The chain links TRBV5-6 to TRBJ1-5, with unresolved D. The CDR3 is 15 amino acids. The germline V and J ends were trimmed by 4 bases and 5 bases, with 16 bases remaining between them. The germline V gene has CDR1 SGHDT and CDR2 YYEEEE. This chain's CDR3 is CASSRLNLADQPQHF. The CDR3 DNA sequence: TGTGCCAGCAGCCGCCTTAATTTGGCGGATCAGCCCCAGCATTTT.

The CDR3 DNA reads TGTGCCATCAATGGGGACAGGGAAAGGACTGAAGCTTTCTTT. The encoded protein is CAINGDRERTEAFF. The chain has TRBV10-3 and TRBJ1-1, with 9 bases lining up with TRBD1. The junction had 8 bases not matched to a gene; V was cut back by 7 bases and J by 5 bases. CDR1 and CDR2 (germline): ENHRY, SYGVKD. This CDR3 has 14 amino acids.

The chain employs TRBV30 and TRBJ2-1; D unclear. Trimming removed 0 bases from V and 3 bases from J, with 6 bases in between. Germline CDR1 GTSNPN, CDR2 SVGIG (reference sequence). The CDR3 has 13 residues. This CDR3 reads CAWSVLNYNEQFF. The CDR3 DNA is TGTGCCTGGAGTGTACTTAACTACAATGAGCAGTTCTTC.

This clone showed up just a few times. The CDR3 region has the DNA TGTGCCAGCAGCCTCGGGACAGGGGCTAACTATGGCTACACCTTC. Translation gives CASSLGTGANYGYTF. The V and J genes are TRBV9 and TRBJ1-2, with TRBD1 matching over 10 bases. V lost 4 bases and J lost 0; bases outside the gene matches: 3. Per germline, CDR1 SGDLS and CDR2 YYNGEE. The CDR3 totals 15 residues.

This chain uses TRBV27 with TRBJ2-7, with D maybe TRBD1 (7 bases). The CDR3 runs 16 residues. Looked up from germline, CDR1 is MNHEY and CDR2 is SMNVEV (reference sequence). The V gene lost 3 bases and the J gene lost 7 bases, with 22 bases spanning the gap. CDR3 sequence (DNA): TGTGCCAGCAGTTTTTCGGGCAGGGGACCAGGGGGGGAGCAGTACTTC. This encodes CASSFSGRGPGGEQYF.

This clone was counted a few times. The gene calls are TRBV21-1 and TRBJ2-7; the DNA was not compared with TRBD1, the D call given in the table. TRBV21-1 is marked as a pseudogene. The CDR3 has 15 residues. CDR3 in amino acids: CASSKAQGAMGEQYF. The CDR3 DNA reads TGTGCCAGCAGCAAAGCACAGGGGGCGATGGGCGAGCAGTACTTC.

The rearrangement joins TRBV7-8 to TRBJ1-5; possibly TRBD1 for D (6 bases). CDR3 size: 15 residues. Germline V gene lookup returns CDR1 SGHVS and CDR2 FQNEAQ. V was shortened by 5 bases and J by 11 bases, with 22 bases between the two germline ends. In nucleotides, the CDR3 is TGTGCCAGCAGCCTGGCCGGACAGATTCAAGGGGCCCAGCATTTT. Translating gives CASSLAGQIQGAQHF.

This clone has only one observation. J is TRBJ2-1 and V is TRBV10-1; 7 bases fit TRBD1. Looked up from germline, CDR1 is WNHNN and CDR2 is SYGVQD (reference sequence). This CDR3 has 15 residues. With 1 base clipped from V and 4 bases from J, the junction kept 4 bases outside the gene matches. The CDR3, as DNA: TGCGCCAGCAGTGAGTACGGGACAGAATACAATGAGCAGTTCTTC. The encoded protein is CASSEYGTEYNEQFF.

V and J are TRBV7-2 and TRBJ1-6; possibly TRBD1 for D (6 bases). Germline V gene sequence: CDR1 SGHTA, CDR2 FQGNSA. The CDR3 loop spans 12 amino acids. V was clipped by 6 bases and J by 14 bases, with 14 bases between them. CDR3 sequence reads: CASSPNRETLHF. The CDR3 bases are TGTGCCAGCAGTCCTAACAGGGAGACCCTCCACTTT.

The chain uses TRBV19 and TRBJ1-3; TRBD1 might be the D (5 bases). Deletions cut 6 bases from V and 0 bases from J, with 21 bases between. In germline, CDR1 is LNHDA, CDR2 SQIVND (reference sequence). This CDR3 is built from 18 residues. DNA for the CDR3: TGTGCCAGTAGCCCTAACATGGGCCGGGGGAGCTCTGGAAACACCATATATTTT. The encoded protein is CASSPNMGRGSSGNTIYF.